This T cell receptor beta chain is from a study of CD8+ T cells in alopecia areata. This clone was observed a handful of times. After isolation, RNA underwent reverse transcription to generate cDNA as the sequencing template. Sequenced by immunoSEQ multiplex PCR; TCRdb stores in-frame clones only, minus some. The repertoire consists of 90,000 to 100,000 clones, with 41% occurring once and the leading ten covering 1% to 1.5%. Individuals with alopecia areata gave both lesional scalp punch biopsies and peripheral blood for collection. The sequencing sample was made of CD4+ T cells sorted from blood. This clonotype was obtained from a human donor with alopecia areata.

The CDR3: CASSQDRSLAGGSYEQYF. The CDR3 DNA sequence: TGTGCCAGCAGCCAAGATCGGTCTCTAGCGGGAGGTTCCTACGAGCAGTACTTC. The chain recombines TRBV4-2 with TRBJ2-7, with 11 bases lining up with TRBD2. CDR3 size: 18 residues. V dropped 0 bases and J dropped 1; count of bases not matched to a gene: 8. From germline, CDR1 is LGHNA and CDR2 YNFKEQ.